This T cell receptor beta chain was obtained from a study of T cell responses to AZD1222 COVID-19 vaccine. Germline V CDR1 and CDR2: SGHAT, FQNNGV. Trimming shortened V by 1 base and J by 9 bases, and 13 bases separated the two germline ends. CDR3 size: 14 residues. Points from the study as a whole: Most donors were white British and more were female, and clonal diversity was possibly underestimated. Without day 14 samples, only post-peak T cell repertoires were studied. Unmutated variant regions are reportedly the target of nearly half of TCRs that are spike-specific.

Worth noting for this clone: Its antigen is unknown.

This table comes from immunoSEQ multiplex PCR, and its TCRdb copy is limited to in-frame clones, with some not included. The table lists approximately 100,000 clones, approximately 88% of them singletons. This TCR was recovered from an adult in good health. The rearrangement uses TRBV11-2 and TRBJ2-1; possible D gene TRBD2, 5 bases. The material was peripheral blood, obtained on day 0 of AZD1222 vaccination. The CDR3 DNA follows: TGTGCCAGCAGCTTAGGGGGTAGCGCGGGTGAGCAGTTCTTC. Protein product: CASSLGGSAGEQFF.